This entry is about one T cell receptor beta chain. This clonotype was counted between two and nine times. Its antigen remains undetermined. The sample holds no much larger clone one base away, and base qualities are not on file. Inclusive of the bounding cysteine and phenylalanine, the CDR3 is 14 residues long. The kept DNA is CDR3 alone, 42 bases in frame from the first base. Based on the germline V gene, the CDR1 and CDR2 sequences are SGHTA and FQGNSA. Relative to germline, V is 5 bases shorter and J is 7 bases shorter, with 17 bases between their ends. The data derive from a study of human T cells and chemical hapten exposure (dated by TCRdb to the early 2020s). Context from the whole study: For sensitization, 2% DPC in acetone was applied to a roughly 2 cm by roughly 2 cm area of upper inner arm skin. Throughout the study period of about 25 weeks, patients also received therapeutic DPC doses to the scalp every week. Patch tests used Finn chambers with 0.01% DPC on the upper back, scored after 6 days by International Contact Dermatitis Research Group standards. Alopecia areata with under or over 50% scalp involvement, alopecia totalis and alopecia universalis were represented in the patient cohort, which was mostly female. Libraries were pooled for sequencing, and per-sample TCR yields varied mainly because of small differences in library volumes within the pool. Peripheral blood TCR repertoire changes were tracked in vivo in alopecia patients during primary and secondary sensitization to the hapten diphenylcyclopropenone (DPC). Blood samples were taken from patients before sensitization (week 0) and at 2, 6 and about 24 weeks after DPC sensitization. For TCR sequencing, blood came from approximately 29 alopecia patients at anywhere from one to four time points (pre-sensitization, 2, 6 and 24 weeks). What the authors observed across the whole study: Patch test score was positively correlated with the number of PT1 expanded TCRs, with significance at thresholds 8, 16 and 32 but not at 4. Significantly more large CDR3 similarity clusters were formed by expanded TCRs than by pre-sensitization or healthy control sets, consistent with antigen-driven responses. After repeated subsampling, the strength of the expansion versus patch-test correlation and the threshold at which it became significant changed. DPC sensitization did not change how many TCRs were above 1 in 1000 frequency, and no evidence was found of alterations in global repertoire structure. Alopecia, a presumed autoimmune disease, was present in all patients, so the immune response of the patients might differ from that of healthy individuals.

Library construction relied on RACE. Sequencing was carried out with a NextSeq 500. During library preparation, unique molecular identifiers were attached to individual cDNA molecules so that TCRs could be counted in a quantitative, reproducible way. Each blood RNA sample was used to sequence both TCR alpha and TCR beta chains. As for the authors' bioinformatics: The median number of TCRs per sample was 90,000 to 100,000, ranging from 23,224 to 690,600. V, J and CDR3 annotation of the TCR reads was performed with the Decombinator software suite. For the PS versus PT1 abundance plots, all samples were subsampled to the same number of TCRs (28,000). Expanded TCRs were defined as absent before sensitization and observed at least eight times at the 2-week time point. TCRdb trimmed the raw reads at Q25, called clones with MiXCR and kept productive beta chains. Identical CDR3 proteins give one entry, which carries the most common genes and DNA. For this entry, the V and J calls and clone size follow TCRdb and not the study's own pipeline. The sample table records fewer than 60,000 distinct CDR3 sequences; approximately 11% of these occur just once. The top ten clonotypes cover around 4.1% of the sample.

The sample's time point label, decoded: pre-sensitization, week 0. The treatment or condition label here, explained by the study, means: therapeutic diphenylcyclopropenone sensitization with weekly scalp DPC. At every patch-test visit, the blood draw took place before the patch test was put on. Patients were eligible if aged 18 to 70, diagnosed with alopecia and judged suitable for DPC therapy, and pregnant patients were excluded. Total RNA was extracted from unfractionated whole blood that had been collected in Tempus Blood RNA tubes. The chain is assembled from TRBV7-2 and TRBJ2-5; TRBD2 could be the D gene, as 6 bases match. This receptor was taken from a woman in her 40s with alopecia areata. Some clones in this sample may be carry-over from other donors' samples. Source: whole blood, taken in connection with sensitization to the hapten diphenylcyclopropenone (DPC). The CDR3 region: CASSANGGRGTQYF. The DNA is TGTGCCAGCAGCGCCAACGGGGGTCGGGGGACCCAGTACTTC.